This T cell receptor (beta chain) came from a study of a mutant IDH1 vaccine in newly diagnosed glioma. Study summary: Treated patients, about 62% male and about 38% female, averaged roughly 40 years of age. The earlier regimen, radiotherapy, temozolomide, or both, was most often both. Findings of the study overall: Pseudoprogression seemingly bore no relation to changes in top peripheral T cell clonotypes.

A remark on this clone: What it binds is unknown.

Documented time point: baseline, week 1 (first vaccination visit). Treatment defined: pre-vaccination baseline after standard-of-care therapy. Measured with immunoSEQ multiplex PCR; TCRdb has only the in-frame clones, and not every one. The data show 85,000 to 100,000 clones, about 82% seen once. Specimen: PBMCs, collected from a glioma patient treated with radiotherapy, temozolomide or both. The receptor was isolated from a middle-aged man with glioma.

CDR3 in DNA: TGTGCCAGCAGCGTAGCTCAACTAGCTAATCACGAGCAGTACTTC. It encodes CASSVAQLANHEQYF. The J gene is TRBJ2-5, the V gene TRBV9; weak D call: TRBD2 (6 bases). The J call may be faulty, since TRBJ2-7 better matches the DNA end. Per germline, CDR1 SGDLS and CDR2 YYNGEE. The CDR3 consists of 15 residues.